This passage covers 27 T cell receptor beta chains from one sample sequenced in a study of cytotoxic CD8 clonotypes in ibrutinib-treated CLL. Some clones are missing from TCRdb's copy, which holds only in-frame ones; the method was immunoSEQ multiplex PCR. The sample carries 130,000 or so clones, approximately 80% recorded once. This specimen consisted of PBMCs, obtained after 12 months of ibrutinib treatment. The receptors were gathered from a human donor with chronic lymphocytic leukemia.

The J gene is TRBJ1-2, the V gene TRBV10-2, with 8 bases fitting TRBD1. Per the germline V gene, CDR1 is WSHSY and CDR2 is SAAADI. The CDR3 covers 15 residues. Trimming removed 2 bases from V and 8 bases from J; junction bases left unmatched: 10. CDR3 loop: CASSEVAGGFWGYTF. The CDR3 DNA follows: TGCGCCAGCAGTGAGGTGGCAGGGGGCTTTTGGGGCTACACCTTC.

The CDR3 DNA sequence: TGTGCCATCAGTGAGTCCGGGACTAGCGCCTACAATGAGCAGTTCTTC. Translated, it gives CAISESGTSAYNEQFF. The chain links TRBV10-3 to TRBJ2-1; 10 bases fit TRBD2. From germline, CDR1 is ENHRY and CDR2 SYGVKD. V lost 0 bases to trimming and J lost 2 bases; unmatched junction nucleotides: 1. The CDR3 spans 16 residues.

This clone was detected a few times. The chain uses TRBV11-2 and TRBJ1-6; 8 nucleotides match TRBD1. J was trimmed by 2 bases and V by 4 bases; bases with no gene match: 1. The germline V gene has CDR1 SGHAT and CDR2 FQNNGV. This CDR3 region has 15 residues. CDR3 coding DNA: TGTGCCAGCAGCTCACAGGGGGCCTATAATTCACCCCTCCACTTT. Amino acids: CASSSQGAYNSPLHF.

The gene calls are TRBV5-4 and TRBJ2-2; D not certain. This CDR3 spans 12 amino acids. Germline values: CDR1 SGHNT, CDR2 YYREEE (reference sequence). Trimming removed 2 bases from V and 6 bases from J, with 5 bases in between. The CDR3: CASSFPAGELFF. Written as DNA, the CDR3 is TGTGCCAGCAGCTTTCCGGCCGGGGAGCTGTTTTTT.

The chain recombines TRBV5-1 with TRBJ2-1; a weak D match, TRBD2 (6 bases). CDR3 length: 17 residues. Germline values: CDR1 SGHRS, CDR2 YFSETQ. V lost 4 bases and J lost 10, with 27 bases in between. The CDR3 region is CASSPQGVFAGPWEQFF. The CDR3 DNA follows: TGCGCCAGCAGCCCTCAAGGGGTTTTCGCGGGGCCATGGGAGCAGTTCTTC.

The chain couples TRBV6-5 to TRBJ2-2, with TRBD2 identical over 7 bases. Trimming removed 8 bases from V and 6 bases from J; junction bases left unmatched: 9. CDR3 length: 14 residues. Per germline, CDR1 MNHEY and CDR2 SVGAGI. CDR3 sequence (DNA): TGTGCCAGCGAACCGGAAGCGGGACCCGGGGAGCTGTTTTTT. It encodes CASEPEAGPGELFF.

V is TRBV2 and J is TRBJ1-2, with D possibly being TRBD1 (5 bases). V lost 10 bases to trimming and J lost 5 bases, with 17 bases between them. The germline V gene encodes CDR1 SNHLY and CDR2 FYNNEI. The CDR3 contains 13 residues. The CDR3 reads CATSAVGGYGYTF. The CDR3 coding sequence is TGTGCCACCTCCGCAGTGGGGGGGTATGGCTACACCTTC. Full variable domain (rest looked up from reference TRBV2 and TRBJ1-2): EPEVTQTPSHQVTQMGQEVILRCVPISNHLYFYWYRQILGQKVEFLVSFYNNEISEKSEIFDDQFSVERPDGSNFTLKIRSTKLEDSAMYFCATSAVGGYGYTFGSGTRLTVV.

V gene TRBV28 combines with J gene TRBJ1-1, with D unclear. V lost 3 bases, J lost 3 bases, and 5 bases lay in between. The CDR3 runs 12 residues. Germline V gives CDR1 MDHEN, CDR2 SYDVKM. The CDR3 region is CASSLEYTEAFF. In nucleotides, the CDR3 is TGTGCCAGCAGTTTGGAGTACACTGAAGCTTTCTTT.

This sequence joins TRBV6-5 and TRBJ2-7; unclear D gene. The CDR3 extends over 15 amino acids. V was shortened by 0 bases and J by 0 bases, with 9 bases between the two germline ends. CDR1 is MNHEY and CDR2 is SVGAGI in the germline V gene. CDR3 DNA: TGTGCCAGCAGTTACTCCTCAGGTTTCTCCTACGAGCAGTACTTC. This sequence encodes CASSYSSGFSYEQYF.

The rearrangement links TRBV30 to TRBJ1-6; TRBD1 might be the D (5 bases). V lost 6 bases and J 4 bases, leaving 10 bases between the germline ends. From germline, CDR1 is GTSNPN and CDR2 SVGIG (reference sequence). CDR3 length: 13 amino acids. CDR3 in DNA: TGTGCCTGCGGACACGGATATAATTCACCCCTCCACTTT. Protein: CACGHGYNSPLHF.

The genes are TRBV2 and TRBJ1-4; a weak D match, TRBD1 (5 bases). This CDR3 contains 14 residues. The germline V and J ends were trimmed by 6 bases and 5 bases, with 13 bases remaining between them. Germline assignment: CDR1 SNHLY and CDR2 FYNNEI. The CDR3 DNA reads TGTGCCAGCAGGACGGGACGGATAAATGAAAAACTGTTTTTT. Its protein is CASRTGRINEKLFF.

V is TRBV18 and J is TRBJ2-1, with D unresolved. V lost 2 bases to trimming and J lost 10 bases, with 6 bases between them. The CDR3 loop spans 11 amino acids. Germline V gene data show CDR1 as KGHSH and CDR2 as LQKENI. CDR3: CASSPAPEQFF. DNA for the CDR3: TGTGCCAGCTCACCAGCGCCAGAGCAGTTCTTC.

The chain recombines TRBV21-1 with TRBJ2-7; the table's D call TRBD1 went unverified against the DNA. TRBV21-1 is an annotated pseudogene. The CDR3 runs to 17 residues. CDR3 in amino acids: CASSKGCGGQHSYEQYF. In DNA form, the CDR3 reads TGTGCCAGCAGCAAAGGGTGTGGGGGCCAGCACTCCTACGAGCAGTACTTC.

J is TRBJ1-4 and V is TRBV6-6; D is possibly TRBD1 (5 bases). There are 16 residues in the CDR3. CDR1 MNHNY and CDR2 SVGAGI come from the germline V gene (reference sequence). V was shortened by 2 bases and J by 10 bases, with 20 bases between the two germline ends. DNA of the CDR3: TGTGCCAGCAGTTACCTCACGGGGGAGGCGTGGGGAAAACTGTTTTTT. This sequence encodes CASSYLTGEAWGKLFF.

CDR3 in DNA: TGTGCCAGCAGTTTCAAAGGGTTAAGTTCACCCCTCCACTTT. This gives the protein CASSFKGLSSPLHF. This chain uses TRBV28 with TRBJ1-6, with D unclear. Germline lookup yields CDR1 MDHEN and CDR2 SYDVKM. Trimming took 3 bases from V and 9 from J, leaving 12 bases between them. This CDR3 comprises 14 residues.

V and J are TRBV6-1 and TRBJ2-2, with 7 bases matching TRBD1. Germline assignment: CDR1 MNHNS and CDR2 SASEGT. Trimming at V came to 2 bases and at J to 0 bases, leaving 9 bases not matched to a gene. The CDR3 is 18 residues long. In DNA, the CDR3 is TGTGCCAGCAGTGAAAGGGACAGAAATTACGCGAACACCGGGGAGCTGTTTTTT. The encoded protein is CASSERDRNYANTGELFF.

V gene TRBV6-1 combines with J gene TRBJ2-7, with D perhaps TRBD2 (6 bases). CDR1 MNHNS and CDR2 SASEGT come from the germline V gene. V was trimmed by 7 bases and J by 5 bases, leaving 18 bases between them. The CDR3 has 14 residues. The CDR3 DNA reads TGTGCCAGCACCCCGAGGCGGGGCACCCACGAGCAGTACTTC. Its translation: CASTPRRGTHEQYF.

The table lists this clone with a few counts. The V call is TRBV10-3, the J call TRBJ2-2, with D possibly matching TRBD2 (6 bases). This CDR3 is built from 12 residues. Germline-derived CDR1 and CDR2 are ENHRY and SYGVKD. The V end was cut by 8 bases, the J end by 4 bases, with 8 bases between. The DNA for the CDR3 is TGTGCCATCGCGGGACCCACCGGGGAGCTGTTTTTT. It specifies CAIAGPTGELFF.

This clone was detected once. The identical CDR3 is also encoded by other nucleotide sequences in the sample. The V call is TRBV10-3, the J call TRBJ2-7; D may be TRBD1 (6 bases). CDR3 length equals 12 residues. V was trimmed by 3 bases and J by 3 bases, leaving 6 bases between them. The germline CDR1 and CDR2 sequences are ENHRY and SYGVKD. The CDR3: CAISDRGYEQYF. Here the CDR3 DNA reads TGTGCCATCAGTGACAGGGGCTACGAGCAGTACTTC.

The chain's CDR3 is CASSQEVASGYEQYF. CDR3 coding DNA: TGCGCCAGCAGCCAAGAGGTCGCTAGCGGGTACGAGCAGTACTTC. This chain connects TRBV4-3 to TRBJ2-7; the match to TRBD2 covers 8 bases. CDR3 length equals 15 residues. Germline V gene sequence: CDR1 LGHNA, CDR2 YSLEER. The ends lost 0 bases at V and 4 bases at J; junction bases unmatched: 5.

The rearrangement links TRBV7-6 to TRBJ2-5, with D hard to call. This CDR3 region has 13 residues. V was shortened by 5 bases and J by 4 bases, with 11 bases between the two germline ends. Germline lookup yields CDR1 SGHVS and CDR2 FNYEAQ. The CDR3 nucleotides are TGTGCCAGCAGCCGTAATATGATAGAGACCCAGTACTTC. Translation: CASSRNMIETQYF.

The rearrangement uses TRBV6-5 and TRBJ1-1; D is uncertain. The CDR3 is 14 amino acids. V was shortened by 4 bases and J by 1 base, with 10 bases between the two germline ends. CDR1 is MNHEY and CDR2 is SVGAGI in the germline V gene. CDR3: CASSSEKPNTEAFF. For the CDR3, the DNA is TGTGCCAGCAGTTCGGAAAAACCGAACACTGAAGCTTTCTTT.

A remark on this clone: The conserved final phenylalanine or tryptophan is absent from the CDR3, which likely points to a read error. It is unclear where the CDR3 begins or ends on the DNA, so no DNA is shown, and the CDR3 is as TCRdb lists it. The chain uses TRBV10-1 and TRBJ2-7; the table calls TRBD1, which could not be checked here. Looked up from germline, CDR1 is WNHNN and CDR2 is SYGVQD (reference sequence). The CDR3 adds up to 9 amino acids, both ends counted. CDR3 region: CASSELAGP.

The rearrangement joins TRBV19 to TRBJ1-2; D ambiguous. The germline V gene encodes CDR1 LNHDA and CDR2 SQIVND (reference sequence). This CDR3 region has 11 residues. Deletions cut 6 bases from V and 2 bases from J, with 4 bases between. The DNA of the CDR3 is TGTGCCAGTAGAAACAACTATGGCTACACCTTC. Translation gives CASRNNYGYTF.

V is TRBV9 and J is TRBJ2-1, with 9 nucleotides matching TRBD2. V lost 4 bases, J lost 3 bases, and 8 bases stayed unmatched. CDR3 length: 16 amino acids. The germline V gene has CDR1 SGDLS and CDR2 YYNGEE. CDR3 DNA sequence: TGTGCCAGCAGCAGCAGACTAGCGGCATTCTACAATGAGCAGTTCTTC. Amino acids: CASSSRLAAFYNEQFF.

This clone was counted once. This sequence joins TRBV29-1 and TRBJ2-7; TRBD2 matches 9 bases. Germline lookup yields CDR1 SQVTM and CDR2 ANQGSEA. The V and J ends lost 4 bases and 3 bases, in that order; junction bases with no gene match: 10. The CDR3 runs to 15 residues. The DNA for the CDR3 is TGCAGCGTTGCCAGCGGGAGGATTGGGAGCTACGAGCAGTACTTC. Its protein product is CSVASGRIGSYEQYF.

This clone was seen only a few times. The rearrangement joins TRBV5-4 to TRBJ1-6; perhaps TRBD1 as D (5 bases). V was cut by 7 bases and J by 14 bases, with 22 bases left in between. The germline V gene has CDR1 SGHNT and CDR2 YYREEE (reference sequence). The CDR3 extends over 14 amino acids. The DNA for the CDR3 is TGTGCCAGCGGAAGCCGGGACCGGGGTAGGGCCCTCCACTTT. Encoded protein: CASGSRDRGRALHF.